The 25 T cell receptor beta chains listed next were all sequenced from one sample in a study of cytomegalovirus exposure and HLA in healthy donors. 60 Vbeta and 13 Jbeta primers were used in PCR. The data were produced by immunoSEQ multiplex PCR, yet TCRdb's version contains in-frame clones alone and is incomplete. The table lists about 100,000 clones, more than 75% of them singletons. Input material: PBMCs. These TCRs come from a woman between 45 and 65 years old in good health and CMV-seropositive.

This chain uses TRBV5-4 with TRBJ1-2, with TRBD1 matching over 7 bases. Germline CDR1 reads SGHNT; CDR2 reads YYREEE (reference sequence). With V trimmed by 0 bases and J by 3 bases, 8 bases remained unmatched. This CDR3 contains 16 residues. As DNA, the CDR3 is TGTGCCAGCAGCTTGGGAGGGGGCTACAGGTACTATGGCTACACCTTC. Translating it yields CASSLGGGYRYYGYTF.

This clone appeared once. Germline is not matched at one junction end, which may reflect a read error. In DNA form, the CDR3 reads TGTTCCAGCAGCGTAACAGGGGAACCTAGCACAGATACGCAGTATTTT. Amino acid sequence: CSSSVTGEPSTDTQYF. This chain links TRBV7-9 with TRBJ2-3; 7 bases are shared with TRBD1. CDR1 and CDR2 (germline): SEHNR, FQNEAQ (reference sequence). This CDR3 comprises 16 residues. Full variable domain (missing parts from reference TRBV7-9 and TRBJ2-3): DTGVSQNPRHKITKRGQNVTFRCDPISEHNRLYWYRQTLGQGPEFLTYFQNEAQLEKSRLLSDRFSAERPKGSFSTLEIQRTEQGDSAMYLCSSSVTGEPSTDTQYFGPGTRLTVL.

The V call is TRBV9, the J call TRBJ2-5, with 7 bases identical to TRBD2. The J call is in doubt because the DNA end fits TRBJ2-7 better. Germline loops: CDR1 SGDLS, CDR2 YYNGEE. This CDR3 has 15 residues. CDR3 in amino acids: CASSTPLAGDYEQYF. CDR3 in DNA: TGTGCCAGCAGCACCCCTTTAGCGGGTGACTACGAGCAGTACTTC.

The chain carries TRBV27 and TRBJ1-4, with a possible D match to TRBD1 (5 bases). Germline lookup yields CDR1 MNHEY and CDR2 SMNVEV (reference sequence). V lost 8 bases and J lost 5, with 12 bases in between. This CDR3 has 13 amino acids. CDR3 sequence reads: CASRGVGNEKLFF. CDR3 DNA sequence: TGTGCCAGCCGGGGGGTAGGGAATGAAAAACTGTTTTTT.

The chain carries TRBV10-1 and TRBJ1-1; D might be TRBD1 (5 bases). The V gene lost 3 bases and the J gene lost 1 base, with 12 bases spanning the gap. The CDR3 is 15 residues long. Germline CDR1 reads WNHNN; CDR2 reads SYGVQD (reference sequence). The CDR3 spells CASSDKGLENTEAFF. CDR3 nucleotide sequence: TGCGCCAGCAGTGATAAGGGACTCGAGAACACTGAAGCTTTCTTT.

The chain recombines TRBV19 with TRBJ2-3; TRBD2 aligns across 14 bases. The CDR3 runs to 18 residues. The V and J ends lost 3 bases and 4 bases, in that order; junction bases with no gene match: 9. Germline CDR1 reads LNHDA; CDR2 reads SQIVND (reference sequence). The CDR3 region has the DNA TGTGCCAGTAGTATTAACCCGGGGACTAGCGGGAGTGCAGATACGCAGTATTTT. This codes for CASSINPGTSGSADTQYF.

J is TRBJ1-1 and V is TRBV20-1; no reliable D call. The germline gives CDR1 DFQATT, CDR2 SNEGSKA (reference sequence). This CDR3 spans 11 amino acids. With 7 bases removed from V and 10 bases from J, the gap between germline ends came to 16 bases. CDR3 bases: TGCAGTGTCGTCCCGGGCAGCGGAGCTTTCTTT. Amino acids: CSVVPGSGAFF.

The chain uses TRBV29-1 and TRBJ1-2; 7 bases match TRBD1. Germline values: CDR1 SQVTM, CDR2 ANQGSEA. Trimming took 7 bases from V and 6 from J; bases not matched to a gene: 8. This CDR3 has 12 amino acids. This CDR3 reads CSGSGTEDGYTF. CDR3 DNA sequence: TGCAGCGGATCCGGGACAGAGGATGGCTACACCTTC.

The chain's CDR3 is CASSKDTTSSYEQYF. The CDR3 DNA reads as TGCGCCAGCAGCAAGGACACTACGAGCTCCTACGAGCAGTACTTC. The genes are TRBV5-1 and TRBJ2-7; possible D gene TRBD1, 5 bases. Trimming took off 4 bases at V and 0 bases at J, with 14 bases between the two ends. The CDR3 loop spans 15 amino acids. Looked up from germline, CDR1 is SGHRS and CDR2 is YFSETQ. Using reference TRBV5-1 and TRBJ2-7 for the parts outside the CDR3, the full variable domain is KAGVTQTPRYLIKTRGQQVTLSCSPISGHRSVSWYQQTPGQGLQFLFEYFSETQRNKGNFPGRFSGRQFSNSRSEMNVSTLELGDSALYLCASSKDTTSSYEQYFGPGTRLTVT.

V and J are TRBV10-1 and TRBJ1-2; maybe TRBD1 (5 bases). V lost 3 bases and J lost 0, with 8 bases in between. This CDR3 comprises 14 residues. Germline V CDR1 and CDR2: WNHNN, SYGVQD (reference sequence). CDR3 in DNA: TGCGCCAGCAGTGACGGGGGTTCTAACTATGGCTACACCTTC. It specifies CASSDGGSNYGYTF.

The gene calls are TRBV19 and TRBJ1-2; D is perhaps TRBD1 (5 bases). Germline lookup yields CDR1 LNHDA and CDR2 SQIVND (reference sequence). CDR3 length: 16 amino acids. The V end was cut by 6 bases, the J end by 7 bases, with 24 bases between. DNA of the CDR3: TGTGCCAGTAGCCGCCGGGACGGACTAGGACGCCGTGGCTACACCTTC. This sequence encodes CASSRRDGLGRRGYTF.

V usage is TRBV29-1 and J usage is TRBJ2-7; TRBD1 matches at 7 bases. Germline CDR1 reads SQVTM; CDR2 reads ANQGSEA. This CDR3 spans 15 amino acids. Trimming removed 1 base from V and 6 bases from J; junction bases left unmatched: 12. The CDR3 loop is CSVEGRATTGIEQYF. CDR3 in DNA: TGCAGCGTTGAAGGTCGCGCCACGACAGGGATCGAGCAGTACTTC.

The J gene is TRBJ2-7, the V gene TRBV5-1, with 7 nucleotides matching TRBD1. Looked up from germline, CDR1 is SGHRS and CDR2 is YFSETQ. Trimming removed 6 bases from V and 6 bases from J; junction bases left unmatched: 6. The CDR3 contains 12 residues. CDR3 sequence reads: CASKGAHFEQYF. CDR3 nucleotide sequence: TGCGCCAGCAAGGGGGCCCACTTCGAGCAGTACTTC.

This clone was observed a handful of times. This chain connects TRBV5-6 to TRBJ2-7, with D maybe TRBD2 (6 bases). Germline CDR1 and CDR2: SGHDT and YYEEEE. V shed 4 bases and J shed 2 bases, with 7 bases lying between them. There are 12 residues in the CDR3. The CDR3 sequence: CASSGTPYEQYF. The CDR3 DNA reads TGTGCCAGCAGCGGGACTCCCTACGAGCAGTACTTC.

This chain connects TRBV4-1 to TRBJ1-2; 8 bases map to TRBD1. CDR3 length equals 15 residues. Germline V CDR1 and CDR2: MGHRA, YSYEKL. The V segment lost 2 bases and the J segment 7 bases; nucleotides outside the gene matches: 9. The chain's CDR3 is CASSQSEQGVSGYTF. CDR3 bases: TGCGCCAGCAGCCAAAGTGAACAGGGGGTTTCTGGCTACACCTTC.

This clone showed up just a few times. The CDR3 is CASSSTGANTGELFF. CDR3 sequence (DNA): TGCGCCAGCAGCTCGACAGGGGCTAACACCGGGGAGCTGTTTTTT. The genes are TRBV5-1 and TRBJ2-2; 8 bases agree with TRBD1. The V gene end was trimmed by 3 bases and the J gene end by 2 bases; junction bases not matched to a gene: 3. Germline V gene lookup returns CDR1 SGHRS and CDR2 YFSETQ. The CDR3 has 15 residues.

This chain connects TRBV7-8 to TRBJ2-2, with 9 bases matching TRBD2. CDR3 length equals 15 residues. After removal of 1 base from V and 6 bases from J, the junction contained 3 bases not matched to a gene. Germline V lookup: CDR1 SGHVS, CDR2 FQNEAQ. Here the CDR3 DNA reads TGTGCCAGCAGCTTAGGGCAGCGGGGGGCCGGGGAGCTGTTTTTT. Translated: CASSLGQRGAGELFF.

V gene TRBV11-2 combines with J gene TRBJ1-2; 8 bases align to TRBD1. The CDR3 length is 16 residues. CDR1 is SGHAT and CDR2 is FQNNGV in the germline V gene. With 0 bases clipped from V and 5 bases from J, the junction kept 8 bases outside the gene matches. CDR3 amino acids: CASSLDFGDRKYGYTF. CDR3 sequence (DNA): TGTGCCAGCAGCTTAGACTTCGGGGACAGGAAATATGGCTACACCTTC. Full variable domain (missing parts from reference TRBV11-2 and TRBJ1-2): EAGVAQSPRYKIIEKRQSVAFWCNPISGHATLYWYQQILGQGPKLLIQFQNNGVVDDSQLPKDRFSAERLKGVDSTLKIQPAKLEDSAVYLCASSLDFGDRKYGYTFGSGTRLTVV.

This clone was observed a handful of times. This chain uses TRBV7-9 with TRBJ2-1; TRBD2 matches at 13 bases. J lost 6 bases, V lost 5 bases, and 4 bases had no gene match. Germline lookup yields CDR1 SEHNR and CDR2 FQNEAQ (reference sequence). This CDR3 contains 15 residues. CDR3 residues: CASSLLAGGRNEQFF. The CDR3 DNA follows: TGTGCCAGCAGCCTACTAGCGGGAGGGCGCAATGAGCAGTTCTTC.

This clone has just a few counts. V and J are TRBV5-4 and TRBJ1-2, with 9 nucleotides matching TRBD1. Germline CDR1 is SGHNT and CDR2 is YYREEE (reference sequence). This CDR3 comprises 19 residues. With 4 bases clipped from V and 0 bases from J, the junction kept 16 bases outside the gene matches. The CDR3 coding sequence is TGTGCCAGCAGCCCCACCGGGGGGACAGGGACTTCCCCTAACTATGGCTACACCTTC. This translates into CASSPTGGTGTSPNYGYTF.

J is TRBJ1-1 and V is TRBV15; D may be TRBD1 (6 bases). The length of the CDR3 is 16 residues. V lost 0 bases to trimming and J lost 1 base, with 12 bases between them. CDR1 is LNHNV, CDR2 YYDKDF, per germline (reference sequence). The DNA of the CDR3 is TGTGCCACCAGCAGAGATGTGGACAGATGGAACACTGAAGCTTTCTTT. Protein product: CATSRDVDRWNTEAFF.

This chain connects TRBV5-4 to TRBJ2-7; a possible D gene is TRBD1 (6 bases). The CDR3 has 13 residues. Per the germline V gene, CDR1 is SGHNT and CDR2 is YYREEE (reference sequence). V lost 0 bases, J lost 6 bases, and 10 bases lay in between. The CDR3, as DNA: TGTGCCAGCAGCTTGGCCAGCAGGGGCGAGCAGTACTTC. Amino acid sequence: CASSLASRGEQYF.

The V gene is TRBV7-9, the J gene TRBJ2-7; D is ambiguous. Trimming shortened V by 1 base and J by 7 bases, and 11 bases separated the two germline ends. Germline V gives CDR1 SEHNR, CDR2 FQNEAQ (reference sequence). The CDR3 is 13 amino acids. The CDR3: CASSLGTGREQYF. The CDR3 coding sequence is TGTGCCAGCAGCTTAGGTACGGGTCGGGAGCAGTACTTC.

A remark on this clone: At one of its ends the junction is not consistent with the germline gene, which may arise from a read error. The V gene is TRBV7-7, the J gene TRBJ2-1, with TRBD2 matching 12 bases. CDR1 is SSHAT, CDR2 FNYEAQ, per germline (reference sequence). The CDR3 has 18 amino acids. This CDR3 reads CASSPGHRLAGAANEQFF. CDR3 coding DNA: TGTGCTAGCAGCCCCGGACACAGACTAGCGGGGGCCGCAAATGAGCAGTTCTTC.

The chain links TRBV5-4 to TRBJ1-1; D is possibly TRBD1 (5 bases). The V end lost 4 bases, the J end lost 1 base, and 11 bases lay between the germline ends. Germline V gives CDR1 SGHNT, CDR2 YYREEE (reference sequence). The CDR3 consists of 14 residues. The CDR3 DNA sequence: TGTGCCAGCAGCGTCCAGGGCGGGAACACTGAAGCTTTCTTT. As protein: CASSVQGGNTEAFF.